The TCR beta chain described here comes from a study of tissue T cells after allogeneic stem cell transplantation. On the study more broadly: Pathologist review favored tissue samples showing histologically apparent lymphocytes. Study-level findings and limits: Tissue-detected TCR repertoire was only partly captured by blood and spleen T cells. Motif-based clustering found tissue-specific repertoire signatures shared across patients, though few clones were shared.

TCRbeta CDR3 was sequenced at survey depth with template counts. The protocol was immunoSEQ multiplex PCR, while the TCRdb copy is restricted to in-frame clones and leaves out a portion. The table lists 6,000 to 6,500 clones, 69% of them singletons. Concerning this clone: The antigen remains unidentified.

Germline lookup yields CDR1 MDHEN and CDR2 SYDVKM. This CDR3 is built from 11 residues. V lost 2 bases and J lost 8, with 3 bases in between. The TCR was taken from a woman aged 18 to 55 with breast cancer. The genes are TRBV28 and TRBJ1-4; D unclear. Specimen: tissue from the stomach, collected at autopsy. The CDR3 nucleotides read TGTGCCAGCAGTTTAGAAGAAAAACTGTTTTTT. Residues: CASSLEEKLFF.